This T cell receptor beta chain was obtained from a study of blood T cells in healthy people across ages. A J-beta primer mix and a sample-barcoded 5' primer were used in a second PCR of about 7 to 12 cycles. MiXCR was run by TCRdb on the 5' RACE reads, yielding one entry per CDR3 protein. The sample consists of more than 800,000 distinct CDR3 sequences, around 30% of them appearing once. This CDR3 contains 13 residues. Trimming took off 1 base at V and 9 bases at J, with 9 bases between the two ends. Germline CDR1 is LGHDT and CDR2 is YNNKEL (reference sequence). The sequenced sample was blood. The chain recombines TRBV3-1 with TRBJ2-2, with no clear D. The source is a woman of 80 years or more in good health. In nucleotides, the CDR3 is TGTGCCAGCAGCCAAGGAGTGGTGAGGGAGCTGTTTTTT. Translation gives CASSQGVVRELFF.